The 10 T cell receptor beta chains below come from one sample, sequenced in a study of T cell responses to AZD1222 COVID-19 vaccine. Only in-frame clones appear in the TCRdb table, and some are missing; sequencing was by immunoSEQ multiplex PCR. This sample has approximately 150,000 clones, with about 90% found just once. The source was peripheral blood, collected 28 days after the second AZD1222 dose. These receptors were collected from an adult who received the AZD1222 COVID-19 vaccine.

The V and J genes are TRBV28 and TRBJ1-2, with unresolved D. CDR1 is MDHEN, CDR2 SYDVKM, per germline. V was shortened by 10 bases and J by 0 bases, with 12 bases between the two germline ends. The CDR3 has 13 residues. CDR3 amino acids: CATRPPANYGYTF. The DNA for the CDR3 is TGTGCCACCAGACCACCGGCTAACTATGGCTACACCTTC.

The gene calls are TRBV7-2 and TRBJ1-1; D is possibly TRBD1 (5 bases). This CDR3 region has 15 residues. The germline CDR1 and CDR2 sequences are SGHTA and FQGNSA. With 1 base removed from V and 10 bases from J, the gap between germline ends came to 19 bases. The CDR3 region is CASSLELGAGTGAFF. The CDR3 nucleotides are TGTGCCAGCAGCTTAGAGTTAGGTGCGGGGACGGGAGCTTTCTTT.

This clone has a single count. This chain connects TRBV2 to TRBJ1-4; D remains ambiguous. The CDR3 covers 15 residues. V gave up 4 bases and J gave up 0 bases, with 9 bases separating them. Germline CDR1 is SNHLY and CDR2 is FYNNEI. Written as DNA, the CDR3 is TGTGCCAGCAGTGCGACGGGCGCAACTAATGAAAAACTGTTTTTT. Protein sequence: CASSATGATNEKLFF.

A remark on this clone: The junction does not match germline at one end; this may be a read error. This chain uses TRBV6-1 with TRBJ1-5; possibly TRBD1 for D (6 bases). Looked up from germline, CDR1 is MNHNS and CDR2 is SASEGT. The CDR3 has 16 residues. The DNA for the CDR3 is TGTGCCAGCAGCGAAGCACCGGGGGCCGGCAATCAGCCCCAGCATTTT. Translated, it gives CASSEAPGAGNQPQHF.

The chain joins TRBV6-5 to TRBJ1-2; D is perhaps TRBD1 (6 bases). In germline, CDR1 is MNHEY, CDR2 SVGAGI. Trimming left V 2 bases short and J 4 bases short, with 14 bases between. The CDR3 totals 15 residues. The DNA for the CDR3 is TGTGCCAGCAGTTACGCCAACAGGGCGGGCTATGGCTACACCTTC. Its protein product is CASSYANRAGYGYTF.

Here the CDR3 DNA reads TGTGCCAGCAGTTTTAGTGGGAACACCATATATTTT. Its protein product is CASSFSGNTIYF. V usage is TRBV12-3 or TRBV12-4 and J usage is TRBJ1-3; D not resolved. The CDR3 is 12 amino acids. The V gene lost 3 bases and the J gene lost 7 bases, with 7 bases spanning the gap.

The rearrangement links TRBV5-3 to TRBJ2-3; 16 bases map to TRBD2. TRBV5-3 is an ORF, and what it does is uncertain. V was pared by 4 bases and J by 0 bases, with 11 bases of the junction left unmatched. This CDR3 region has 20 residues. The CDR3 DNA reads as TGTGCCAGAAGCGCATACAGAGGGACTAGCGGGAGGGTTAGCACAGATACGCAGTATTTT. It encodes CARSAYRGTSGRVSTDTQYF.

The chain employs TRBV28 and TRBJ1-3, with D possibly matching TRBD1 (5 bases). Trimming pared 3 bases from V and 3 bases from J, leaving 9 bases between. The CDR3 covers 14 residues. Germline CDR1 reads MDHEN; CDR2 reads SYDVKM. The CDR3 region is CASSLGGRGNTIYF. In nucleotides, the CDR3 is TGTGCCAGCAGTTTGGGGGGACGTGGAAACACCATATATTTT.

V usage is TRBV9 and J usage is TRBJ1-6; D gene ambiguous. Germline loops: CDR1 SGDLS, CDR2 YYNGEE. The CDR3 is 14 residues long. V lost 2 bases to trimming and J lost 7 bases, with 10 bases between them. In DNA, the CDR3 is TGTGCCAGCAGCGTTTCGGGGTTCAATTCACCCCTCCACTTT. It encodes CASSVSGFNSPLHF. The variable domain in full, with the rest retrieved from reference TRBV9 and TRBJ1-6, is DSGVTQTPKHLITATGQRVTLRCSPRSGDLSVYWYQQSLDQGLQFLIQYYNGEERAKGNILERFSAQQFPDLHSELNLSSLELGDSALYFCASSVSGFNSPLHFGNGTRLTVT.

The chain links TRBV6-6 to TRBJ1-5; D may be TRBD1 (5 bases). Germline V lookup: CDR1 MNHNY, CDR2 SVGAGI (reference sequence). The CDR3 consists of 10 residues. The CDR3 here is CAGGTQPQHF. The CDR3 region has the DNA TGTGCGGGGGGTACTCAGCCCCAGCATTTT.